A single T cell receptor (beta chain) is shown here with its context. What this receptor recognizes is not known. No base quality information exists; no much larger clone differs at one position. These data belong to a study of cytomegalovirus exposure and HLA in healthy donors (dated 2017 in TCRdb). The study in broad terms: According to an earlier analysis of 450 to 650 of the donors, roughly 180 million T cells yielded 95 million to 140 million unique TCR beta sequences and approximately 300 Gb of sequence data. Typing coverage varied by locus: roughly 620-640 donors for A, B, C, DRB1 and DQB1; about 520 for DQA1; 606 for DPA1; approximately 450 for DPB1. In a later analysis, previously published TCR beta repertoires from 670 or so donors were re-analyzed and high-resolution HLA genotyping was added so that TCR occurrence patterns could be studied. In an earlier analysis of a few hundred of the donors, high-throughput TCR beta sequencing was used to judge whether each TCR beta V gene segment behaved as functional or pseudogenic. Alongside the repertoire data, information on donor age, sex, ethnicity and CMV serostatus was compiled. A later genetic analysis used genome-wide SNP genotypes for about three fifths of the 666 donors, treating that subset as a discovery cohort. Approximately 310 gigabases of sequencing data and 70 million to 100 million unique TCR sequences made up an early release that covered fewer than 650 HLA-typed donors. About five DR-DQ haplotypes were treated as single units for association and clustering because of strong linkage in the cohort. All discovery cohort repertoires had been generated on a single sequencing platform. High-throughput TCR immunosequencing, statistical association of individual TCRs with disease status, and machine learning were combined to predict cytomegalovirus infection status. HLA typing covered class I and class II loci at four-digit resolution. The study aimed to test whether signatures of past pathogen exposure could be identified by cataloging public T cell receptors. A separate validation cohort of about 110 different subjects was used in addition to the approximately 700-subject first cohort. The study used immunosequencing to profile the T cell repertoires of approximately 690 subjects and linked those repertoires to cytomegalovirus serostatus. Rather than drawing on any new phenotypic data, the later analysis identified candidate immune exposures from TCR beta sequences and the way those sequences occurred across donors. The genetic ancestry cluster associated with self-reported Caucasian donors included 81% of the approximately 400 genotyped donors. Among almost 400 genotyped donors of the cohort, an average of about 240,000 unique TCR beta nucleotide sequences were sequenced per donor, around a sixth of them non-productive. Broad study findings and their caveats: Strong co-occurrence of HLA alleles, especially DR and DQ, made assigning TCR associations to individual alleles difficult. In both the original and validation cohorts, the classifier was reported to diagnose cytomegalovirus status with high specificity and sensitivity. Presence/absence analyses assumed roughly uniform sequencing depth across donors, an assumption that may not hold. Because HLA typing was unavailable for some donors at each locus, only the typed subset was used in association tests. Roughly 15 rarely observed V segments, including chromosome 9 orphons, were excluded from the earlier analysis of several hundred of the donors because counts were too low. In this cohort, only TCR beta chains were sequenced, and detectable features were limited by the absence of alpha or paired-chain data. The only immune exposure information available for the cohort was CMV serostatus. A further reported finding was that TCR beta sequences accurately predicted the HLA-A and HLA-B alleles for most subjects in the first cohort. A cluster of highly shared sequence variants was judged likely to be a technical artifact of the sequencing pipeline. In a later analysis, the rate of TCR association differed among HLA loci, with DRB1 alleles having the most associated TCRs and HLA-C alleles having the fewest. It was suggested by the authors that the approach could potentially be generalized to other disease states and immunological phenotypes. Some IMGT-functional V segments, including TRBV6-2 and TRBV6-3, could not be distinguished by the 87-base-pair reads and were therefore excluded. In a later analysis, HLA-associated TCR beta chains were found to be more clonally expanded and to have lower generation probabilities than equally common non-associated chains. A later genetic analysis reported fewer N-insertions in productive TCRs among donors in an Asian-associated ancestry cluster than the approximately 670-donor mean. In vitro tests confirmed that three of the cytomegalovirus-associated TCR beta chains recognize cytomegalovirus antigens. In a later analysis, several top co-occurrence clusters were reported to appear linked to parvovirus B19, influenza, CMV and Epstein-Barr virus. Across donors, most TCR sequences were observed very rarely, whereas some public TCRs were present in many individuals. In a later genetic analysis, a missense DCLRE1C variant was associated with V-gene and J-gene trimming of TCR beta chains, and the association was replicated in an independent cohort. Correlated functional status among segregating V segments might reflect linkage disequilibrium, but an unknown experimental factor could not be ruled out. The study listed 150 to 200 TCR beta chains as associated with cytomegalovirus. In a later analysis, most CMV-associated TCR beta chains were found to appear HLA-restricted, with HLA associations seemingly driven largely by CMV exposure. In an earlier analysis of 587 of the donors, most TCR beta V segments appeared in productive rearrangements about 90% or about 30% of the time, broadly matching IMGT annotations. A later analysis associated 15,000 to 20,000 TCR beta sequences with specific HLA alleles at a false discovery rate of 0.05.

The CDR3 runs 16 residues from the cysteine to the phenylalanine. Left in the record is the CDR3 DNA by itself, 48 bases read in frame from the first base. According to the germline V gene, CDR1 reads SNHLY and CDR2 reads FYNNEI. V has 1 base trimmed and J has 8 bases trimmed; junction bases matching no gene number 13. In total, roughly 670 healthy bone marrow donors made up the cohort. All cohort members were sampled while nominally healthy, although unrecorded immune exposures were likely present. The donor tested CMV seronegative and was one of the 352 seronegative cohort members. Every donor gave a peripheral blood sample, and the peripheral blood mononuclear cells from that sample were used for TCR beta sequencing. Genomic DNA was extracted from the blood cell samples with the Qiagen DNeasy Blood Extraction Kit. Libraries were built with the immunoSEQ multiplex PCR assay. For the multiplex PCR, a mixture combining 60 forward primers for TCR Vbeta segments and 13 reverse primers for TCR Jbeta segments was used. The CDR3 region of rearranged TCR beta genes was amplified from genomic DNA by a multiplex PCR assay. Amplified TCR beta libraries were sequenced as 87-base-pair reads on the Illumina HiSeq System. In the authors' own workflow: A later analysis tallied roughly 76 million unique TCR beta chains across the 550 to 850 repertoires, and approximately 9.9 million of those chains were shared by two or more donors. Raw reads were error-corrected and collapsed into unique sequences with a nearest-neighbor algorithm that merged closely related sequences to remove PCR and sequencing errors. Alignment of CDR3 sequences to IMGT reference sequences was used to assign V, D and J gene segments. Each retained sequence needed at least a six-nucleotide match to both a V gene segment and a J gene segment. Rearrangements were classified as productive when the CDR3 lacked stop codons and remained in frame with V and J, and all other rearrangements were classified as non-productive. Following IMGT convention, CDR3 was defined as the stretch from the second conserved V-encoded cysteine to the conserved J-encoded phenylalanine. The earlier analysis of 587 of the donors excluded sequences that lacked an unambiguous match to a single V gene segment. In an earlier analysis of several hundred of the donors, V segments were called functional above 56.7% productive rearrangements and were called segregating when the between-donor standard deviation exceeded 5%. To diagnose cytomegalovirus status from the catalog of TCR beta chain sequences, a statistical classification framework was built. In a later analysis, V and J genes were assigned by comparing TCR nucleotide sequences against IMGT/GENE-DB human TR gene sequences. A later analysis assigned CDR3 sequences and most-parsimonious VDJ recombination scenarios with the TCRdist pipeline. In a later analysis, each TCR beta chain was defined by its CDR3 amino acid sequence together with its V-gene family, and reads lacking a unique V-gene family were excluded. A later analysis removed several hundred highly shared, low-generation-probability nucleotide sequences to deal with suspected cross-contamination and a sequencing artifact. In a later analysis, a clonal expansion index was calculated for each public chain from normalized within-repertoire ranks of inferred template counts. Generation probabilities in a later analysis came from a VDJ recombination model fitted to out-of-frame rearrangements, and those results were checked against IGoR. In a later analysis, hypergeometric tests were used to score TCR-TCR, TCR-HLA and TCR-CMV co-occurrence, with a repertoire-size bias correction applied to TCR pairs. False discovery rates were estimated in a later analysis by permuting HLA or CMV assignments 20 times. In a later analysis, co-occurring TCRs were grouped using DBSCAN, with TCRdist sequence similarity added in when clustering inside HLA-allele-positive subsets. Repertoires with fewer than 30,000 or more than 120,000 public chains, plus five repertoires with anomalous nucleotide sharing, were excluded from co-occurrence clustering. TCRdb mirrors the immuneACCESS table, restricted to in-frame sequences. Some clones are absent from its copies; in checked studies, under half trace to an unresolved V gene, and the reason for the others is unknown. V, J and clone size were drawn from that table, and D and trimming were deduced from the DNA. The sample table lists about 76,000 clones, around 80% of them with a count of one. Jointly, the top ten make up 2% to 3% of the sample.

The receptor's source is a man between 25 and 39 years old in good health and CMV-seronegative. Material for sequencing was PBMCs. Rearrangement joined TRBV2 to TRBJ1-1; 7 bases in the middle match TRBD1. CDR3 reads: CASSEGGTARRGEAFF. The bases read TGTGCCAGCAGTGAAGGGGGGACAGCCAGACGCGGGGAAGCTTTCTTT.